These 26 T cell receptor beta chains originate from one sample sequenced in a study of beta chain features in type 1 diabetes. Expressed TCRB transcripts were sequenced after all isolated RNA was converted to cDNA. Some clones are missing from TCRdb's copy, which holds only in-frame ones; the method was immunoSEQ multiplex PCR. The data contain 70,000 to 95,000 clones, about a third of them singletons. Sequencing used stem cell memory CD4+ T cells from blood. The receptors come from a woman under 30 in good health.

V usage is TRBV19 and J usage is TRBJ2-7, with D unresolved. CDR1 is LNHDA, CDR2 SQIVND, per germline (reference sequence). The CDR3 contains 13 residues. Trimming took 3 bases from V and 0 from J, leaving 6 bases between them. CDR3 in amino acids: CASSITASYEQYF. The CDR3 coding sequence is TGTGCCAGTAGTATCACAGCCTCCTACGAGCAGTACTTC.

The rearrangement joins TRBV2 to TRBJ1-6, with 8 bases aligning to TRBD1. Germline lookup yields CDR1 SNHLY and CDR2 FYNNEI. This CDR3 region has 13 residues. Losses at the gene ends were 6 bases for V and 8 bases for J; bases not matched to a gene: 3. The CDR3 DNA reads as TGTGCCAGCAGCTTGACAGGGGATTCACCCCTCCACTTT. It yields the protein CASSLTGDSPLHF.

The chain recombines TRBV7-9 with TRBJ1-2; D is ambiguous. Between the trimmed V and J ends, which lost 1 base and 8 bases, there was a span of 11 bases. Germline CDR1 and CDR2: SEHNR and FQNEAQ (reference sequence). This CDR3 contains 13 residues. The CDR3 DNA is TGTGCCAGCAGCTTAGAAAGTAGGGAGGGCTACACCTTC. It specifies CASSLESREGYTF.

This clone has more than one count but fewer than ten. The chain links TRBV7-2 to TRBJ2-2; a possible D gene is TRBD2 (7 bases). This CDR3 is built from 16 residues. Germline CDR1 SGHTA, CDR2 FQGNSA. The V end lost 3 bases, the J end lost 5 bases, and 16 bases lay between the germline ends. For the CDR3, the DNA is TGTGCCAGCAGCTTCATGGGGGGGCGGAGGACCGGGGAGCTGTTTTTT. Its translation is CASSFMGGRRTGELFF.

The CDR3 DNA reads TGTGCCAGCAGCTTGGAGGCTGGGAGCGGCACTGAAGCTTTCTTT. It translates to CASSLEAGSGTEAFF. This chain joins TRBV5-6 and TRBJ1-1; D not certain. The germline gives CDR1 SGHDT, CDR2 YYEEEE. The CDR3 totals 15 residues. V was cut by 0 bases and J by 4 bases, with 13 bases left in between.

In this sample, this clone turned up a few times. The CDR3 sequence: CASSDGRAGRDTGELFF. Written as DNA, the CDR3 is TGTGCCAGCAGCGATGGGAGGGCAGGTCGGGACACCGGGGAGCTGTTTTTT. The chain is built from TRBV9 and TRBJ2-2; 7 bases are a match to TRBD2. Trimming at V came to 3 bases and at J to 3 bases, leaving 11 bases not matched to a gene. The CDR3 is 17 amino acids. CDR1 is SGDLS, CDR2 YYNGEE, per germline.

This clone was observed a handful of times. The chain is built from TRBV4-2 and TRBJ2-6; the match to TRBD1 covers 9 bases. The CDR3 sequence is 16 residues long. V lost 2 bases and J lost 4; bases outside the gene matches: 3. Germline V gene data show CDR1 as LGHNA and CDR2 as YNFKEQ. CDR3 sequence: CASSQLQGAGANVLTF. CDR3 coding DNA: TGTGCCAGCAGCCAACTACAGGGGGCGGGGGCCAACGTCCTGACTTTC.

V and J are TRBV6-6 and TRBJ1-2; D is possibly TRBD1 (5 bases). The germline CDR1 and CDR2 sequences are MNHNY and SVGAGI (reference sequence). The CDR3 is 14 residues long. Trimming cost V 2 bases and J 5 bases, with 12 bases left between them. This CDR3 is CASSYGGDLYGYTF. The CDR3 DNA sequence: TGTGCCAGCAGTTACGGCGGGGACCTATATGGCTACACCTTC.

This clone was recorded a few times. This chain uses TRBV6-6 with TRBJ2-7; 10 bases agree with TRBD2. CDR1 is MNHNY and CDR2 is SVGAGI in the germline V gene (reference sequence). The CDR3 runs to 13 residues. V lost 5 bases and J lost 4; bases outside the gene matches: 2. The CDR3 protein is CASSTTSGYEQYF. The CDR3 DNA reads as TGTGCCAGCAGTACGACTAGCGGGTACGAGCAGTACTTC.

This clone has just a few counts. CDR3 amino acids: CAPQTGTGIPNAEAFF. Written as DNA, the CDR3 is TGTGCCCCCCAGACCGGGACAGGGATCCCCAACGCTGAAGCTTTCTTT. The chain has TRBV25-1 and TRBJ1-1, with TRBD1 matching 9 bases. The CDR3 sequence is 16 residues long. Germline trimming cut 11 bases from V and 6 bases from J; bases unmatched to any gene: 19. Germline V gene lookup returns CDR1 MGHDK and CDR2 SYGVNS.

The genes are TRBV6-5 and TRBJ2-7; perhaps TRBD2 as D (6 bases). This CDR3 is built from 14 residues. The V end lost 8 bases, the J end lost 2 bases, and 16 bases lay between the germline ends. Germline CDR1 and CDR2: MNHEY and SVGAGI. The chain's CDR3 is CASAPVAGTYEQYF. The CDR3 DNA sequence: TGTGCCAGCGCCCCGGTGGCGGGGACCTACGAGCAGTACTTC.

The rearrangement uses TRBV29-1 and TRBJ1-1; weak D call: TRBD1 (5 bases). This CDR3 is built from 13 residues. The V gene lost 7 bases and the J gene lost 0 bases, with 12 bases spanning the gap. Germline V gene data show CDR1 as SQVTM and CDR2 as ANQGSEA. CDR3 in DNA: TGCAGCGCCCCAGGACAAGTGAACACTGAAGCTTTCTTT. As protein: CSAPGQVNTEAFF.

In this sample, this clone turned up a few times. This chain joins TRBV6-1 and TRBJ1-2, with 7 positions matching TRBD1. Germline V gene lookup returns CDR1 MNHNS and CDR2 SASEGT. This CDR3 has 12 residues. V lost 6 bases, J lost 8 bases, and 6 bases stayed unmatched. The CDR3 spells CASSTGAVGYTF. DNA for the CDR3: TGTGCCAGCAGCACAGGGGCTGTGGGCTACACCTTC.

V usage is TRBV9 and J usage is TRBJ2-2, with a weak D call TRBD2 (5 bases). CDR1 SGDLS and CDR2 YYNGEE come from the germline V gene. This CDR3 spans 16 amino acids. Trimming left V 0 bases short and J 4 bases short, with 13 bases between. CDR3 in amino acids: CASSVDVGDTTGELFF. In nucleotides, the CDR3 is TGTGCCAGCAGCGTAGACGTGGGAGACACCACCGGGGAGCTGTTTTTT.

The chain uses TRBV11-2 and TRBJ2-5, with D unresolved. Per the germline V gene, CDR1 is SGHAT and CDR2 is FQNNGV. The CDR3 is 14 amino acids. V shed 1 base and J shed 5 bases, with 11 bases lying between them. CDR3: CASSLVGYGETQYF. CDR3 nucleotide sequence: TGTGCCAGCAGCTTAGTCGGGTACGGGGAGACCCAGTACTTC.

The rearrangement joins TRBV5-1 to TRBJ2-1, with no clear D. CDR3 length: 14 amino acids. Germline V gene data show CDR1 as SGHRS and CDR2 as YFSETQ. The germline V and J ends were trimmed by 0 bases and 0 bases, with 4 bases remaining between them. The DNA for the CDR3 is TGCGCCAGCAGCTTGGGGAGCTCCTACAATGAGCAGTTCTTC. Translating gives CASSLGSSYNEQFF.

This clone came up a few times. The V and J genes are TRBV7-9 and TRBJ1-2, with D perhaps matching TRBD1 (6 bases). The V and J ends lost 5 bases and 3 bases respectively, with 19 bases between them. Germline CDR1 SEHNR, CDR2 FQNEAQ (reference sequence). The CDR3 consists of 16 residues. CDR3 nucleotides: TGTGCCAGCAGCCAACAACAGGGTACCTCTGACTATGGCTACACCTTC. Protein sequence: CASSQQQGTSDYGYTF.

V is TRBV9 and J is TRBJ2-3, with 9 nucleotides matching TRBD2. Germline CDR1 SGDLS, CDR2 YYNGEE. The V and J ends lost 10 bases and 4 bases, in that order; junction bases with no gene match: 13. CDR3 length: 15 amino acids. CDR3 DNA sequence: TGTGCCTCCCAACGGCCAGCGGGGGGACCAGATACGCAGTATTTT. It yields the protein CASQRPAGGPDTQYF.

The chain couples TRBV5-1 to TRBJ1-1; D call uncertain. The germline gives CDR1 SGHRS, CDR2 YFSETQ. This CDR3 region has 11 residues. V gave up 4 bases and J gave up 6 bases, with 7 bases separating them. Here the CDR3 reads CASSDTAEAFF. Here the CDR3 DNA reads TGCGCCAGCAGCGACACCGCTGAAGCTTTCTTT.

CDR3 in amino acids: CSAGRQAEAFF. DNA of the CDR3: TGCAGTGCTGGTCGACAGGCTGAAGCTTTCTTT. The gene calls are TRBV20-1 and TRBJ1-1, with D possibly TRBD1 on 6 matching bases. Trimming removed 5 bases at V and 6 bases at J, with 10 bases between. The CDR3 loop spans 11 amino acids. Germline CDR1 is DFQATT and CDR2 is SNEGSKA (reference sequence).

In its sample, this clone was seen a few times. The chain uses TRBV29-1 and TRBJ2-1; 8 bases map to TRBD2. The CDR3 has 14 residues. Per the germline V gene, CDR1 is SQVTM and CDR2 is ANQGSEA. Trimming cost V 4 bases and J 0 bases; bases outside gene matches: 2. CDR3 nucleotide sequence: TGCAGCGTTGTAGCGGGGAGCTCCTACAATGAGCAGTTCTTC. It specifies CSVVAGSSYNEQFF.

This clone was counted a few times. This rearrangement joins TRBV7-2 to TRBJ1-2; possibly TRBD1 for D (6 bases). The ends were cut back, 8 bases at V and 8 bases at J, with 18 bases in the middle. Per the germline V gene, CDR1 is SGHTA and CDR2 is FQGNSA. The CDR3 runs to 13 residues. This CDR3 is CASRGGLSGGYTF. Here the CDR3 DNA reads TGTGCCAGCCGAGGGGGATTGTCCGGGGGCTACACCTTC.

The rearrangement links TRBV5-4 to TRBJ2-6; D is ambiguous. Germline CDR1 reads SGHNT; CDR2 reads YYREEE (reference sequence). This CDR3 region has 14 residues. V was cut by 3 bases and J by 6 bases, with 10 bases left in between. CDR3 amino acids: CASSSISMANVLTF. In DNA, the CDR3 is TGTGCCAGCAGCTCCATATCTATGGCCAACGTCCTGACTTTC.

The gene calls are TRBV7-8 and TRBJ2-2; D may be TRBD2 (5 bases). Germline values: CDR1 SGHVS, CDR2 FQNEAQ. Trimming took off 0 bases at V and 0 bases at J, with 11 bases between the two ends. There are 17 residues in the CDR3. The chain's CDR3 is CASSLASSTTNTGELFF. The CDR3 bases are TGTGCCAGCAGCTTAGCTAGCTCGACTACGAACACCGGGGAGCTGTTTTTT. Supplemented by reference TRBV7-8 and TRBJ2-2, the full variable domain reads GAGVSQSPRYKVAKRGQDVALRCDPISGHVSLFWYQQALGQGPEFLTYFQNEAQLDKSGLPSDRFFAERPEGSVSTLKIQRTQQEDSAVYLCASSLASSTTNTGELFFGEGSRLTVL.

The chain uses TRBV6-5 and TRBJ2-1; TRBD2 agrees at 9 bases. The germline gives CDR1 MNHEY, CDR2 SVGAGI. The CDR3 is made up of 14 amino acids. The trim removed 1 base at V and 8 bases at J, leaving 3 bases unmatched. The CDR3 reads CASSYLGLADEQFF. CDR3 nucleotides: TGTGCCAGCAGTTACTTGGGACTAGCAGATGAGCAGTTCTTC.

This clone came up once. In DNA form, the CDR3 reads TGTGCCAGCAGCTTAGTAACCGCGAGGGCCCGAGCCACTGAAGCTTTCTTT. Translating it yields CASSLVTARARATEAFF. The chain uses TRBV7-8 and TRBJ1-1, with D uncertain. V was pared by 1 base and J by 4 bases, with 19 bases between. This CDR3 region has 17 residues. Germline assignment: CDR1 SGHVS and CDR2 FQNEAQ.